These 22 T cell receptor beta chains came from one sample sequenced in a study of Ad26.COV2.S vaccination and SARS-CoV-2 variants. Treatment described: about 20 received Ad26.COV2.S at low or high dose, single or two shots; a few received placebo; per-sample allocation not given. Day 63 following the first vaccine or placebo injection was when the samples were taken. Generated by immunoSEQ multiplex PCR, the TCRdb table keeps only in-frame clones and is missing some. This table holds 350,000 to 550,000 clones, roughly 87% found once. Source: peripheral blood, taken in a trial of Ad26.COV2.S vaccine versus placebo. The receptors shown here come from a person aged 18-65 years who received the Ad26.COV2.S COVID-19 vaccine or a placebo.

The chain employs TRBV5-1 and TRBJ2-1; 8 bases are shared with TRBD2. The length of the CDR3 is 15 residues. The germline V gene encodes CDR1 SGHRS and CDR2 YFSETQ. Trimming cost V 1 base and J 8 bases; bases outside gene matches: 8. The chain's CDR3 is CASSLPPAGEDEQFF. The CDR3 bases are TGCGCCAGCAGCTTGCCCCCAGCGGGGGAAGATGAGCAGTTCTTC.

This rearrangement joins TRBV30 to TRBJ2-3, with D possibly TRBD2 on 5 matching bases. Germline-derived CDR1 and CDR2 are GTSNPN and SVGIG (reference sequence). The CDR3 covers 14 residues. Trimming left V 7 bases short and J 0 bases short, with 14 bases between. Here the CDR3 DNA reads TGTGCCTTGTCCCGGGGTGGTAGCACAGATACGCAGTATTTT. This encodes CALSRGGSTDTQYF. Variable domain in full (rest from reference TRBV30 and TRBJ2-3): SQTIHQWPATLVQPVGSPLSLECTVEGTSNPNLYWYRQAAGRGLQLLFYSVGIGQISSEVPQNLSASRPQDRQFILSSKKLLLSDSGFYLCALSRGGSTDTQYFGPGTRLTVL.

V and J are TRBV9 and TRBJ1-2; D perhaps matches TRBD1 (5 bases). The CDR3 extends over 14 amino acids. Trimming shortened V by 0 bases and J by 6 bases, and 12 bases separated the two germline ends. CDR1 and CDR2 from the germline V gene are SGDLS and YYNGEE. The CDR3 is CASSVEPGSHGYTF. The CDR3 DNA reads TGTGCCAGCAGCGTAGAACCAGGGTCACATGGCTACACCTTC.

The rearrangement joins TRBV28 to TRBJ1-2; D gene uncertain. Germline-derived CDR1 and CDR2 are MDHEN and SYDVKM. There are 13 residues in the CDR3. V shed 6 bases and J shed 8 bases, with 16 bases lying between them. The CDR3 DNA reads TGTGCCAGCAGATACGGGCTATCAGGAGGCTACACCTTC. Encoded protein: CASRYGLSGGYTF.

The chain joins TRBV11-2 to TRBJ2-2; the match to TRBD2 covers 10 bases. This CDR3 is 17 amino acids long. Trimming cost V 5 bases and J 4 bases; bases outside gene matches: 10. Germline V lookup: CDR1 SGHAT, CDR2 FQNNGV. The CDR3: CASSPSAASGSTGELFF. CDR3 bases: TGTGCCAGCAGCCCCAGCGCGGCTAGCGGGAGCACCGGGGAGCTGTTTTTT.

This clone was seen only a few times. The chain links TRBV7-9 to TRBJ1-2; tentatively, D is TRBD1 (5 bases). CDR3 size: 13 residues. The germline CDR1 and CDR2 sequences are SEHNR and FQNEAQ (reference sequence). V was clipped by 5 bases and J by 6 bases, with 13 bases between them. This CDR3 is CASSPSGAHGYTF. The DNA of the CDR3 is TGTGCCAGCAGCCCCTCTGGGGCGCATGGCTACACCTTC.

The rearrangement uses TRBV2 and TRBJ2-3; D not certain. The CDR3 runs to 14 residues. CDR1 is SNHLY, CDR2 FYNNEI, per germline. In DNA, the CDR3 is TGTGGCTCACAAGTTGCACAGAGCACAGATACGCAGTATTTT. It encodes CGSQVAQSTDTQYF. The full variable domain, with the rest looked up from reference TRBV2 and TRBJ2-3, is EPEVTQTPSHQVTQMGQEVILRCVPISNHLYFYWYRQILGQKVEFLVSFYNNEISEKSEIFDDQFSVERPDGSNFTLKIRSTKLEDSAMYFCGSQVAQSTDTQYFGPGTRLTVL.

V is TRBV24-1 and J is TRBJ2-1; D perhaps matches TRBD2 (5 bases). V was cut by 3 bases and J by 8 bases, with 10 bases left in between. The CDR3 loop spans 13 amino acids. In germline, CDR1 is KGHDR, CDR2 SFDVKD. CDR3 protein: CATSDVTGDEQFF. The CDR3 DNA reads TGTGCCACCAGTGATGTAACCGGGGATGAGCAGTTCTTC.

J is TRBJ1-1 and V is TRBV5-1, with D tentatively TRBD1 (5 bases). The CDR3 spans 14 residues. V lost 8 bases and J lost 1, with 15 bases in between. CDR1 and CDR2 from the germline V gene are SGHRS and YFSETQ. CDR3: CASSFRQSNTEAFF. The DNA of the CDR3 is TGCGCCAGTTCGTTCAGACAGTCGAACACTGAAGCTTTCTTT.

The genes are TRBV2 and TRBJ2-1, with unresolved D. This CDR3 comprises 15 residues. Per germline, CDR1 SNHLY and CDR2 FYNNEI. V gave up 3 bases and J gave up 1 base, with 10 bases separating them. CDR3 sequence reads: CASSELQNSYNEQFF. The CDR3 DNA follows: TGTGCCAGCAGTGAGCTACAAAATTCCTACAATGAGCAGTTCTTC.

The V call is TRBV18, the J call TRBJ2-6; no definite D call. The CDR3 length is 18 residues. Looked up from germline, CDR1 is KGHSH and CDR2 is LQKENI. Trimming cost V 0 bases and J 0 bases, with 12 bases left between them. The DNA for the CDR3 is TGTGCCAGCTCACCACCGGTTGGACGGGTCTCTGGGGCCAACGTCCTGACTTTC. Its translation is CASSPPVGRVSGANVLTF.

The chain combines TRBV7-2 with TRBJ1-1; D is possibly TRBD1 (5 bases). The length of the CDR3 is 14 residues. CDR1 and CDR2 (germline): SGHTA, FQGNSA. The V end lost 5 bases, the J end lost 5 bases, and 15 bases lay between the germline ends. CDR3 amino acids: CASSIDSMRTEAFF. The DNA of the CDR3 is TGTGCCAGCAGCATCGACAGTATGCGAACTGAAGCTTTCTTT.

The chain joins TRBV6-5 to TRBJ1-3; no firm D call. Germline-derived CDR1 and CDR2 are MNHEY and SVGAGI. The germline V and J ends were trimmed by 2 bases and 1 base, with 6 bases remaining between them. This CDR3 region has 14 residues. The DNA for the CDR3 is TGTGCCAGCAGTTACGTCGGTTCTGGAAACACCATATATTTT. This gives the protein CASSYVGSGNTIYF.

This sequence joins TRBV29-1 and TRBJ2-1; D tentatively fits TRBD1 or TRBD2 (6 bases each). The CDR3 is 14 amino acids. CDR1 and CDR2 from the germline V gene are SQVTM and ANQGSEA. Trimming removed 7 bases from V and 9 bases from J, with 22 bases in between. CDR3 bases: TGCAGCGCCCAAGGGGGGACCCCAAACCCTGAGCAGTTCTTC. Translated, it gives CSAQGGTPNPEQFF.

This sequence joins TRBV6-5 and TRBJ2-3; 8 bases are shared with TRBD1. The CDR3 totals 15 residues. Germline V gives CDR1 MNHEY, CDR2 SVGAGI. Losses at the gene ends were 6 bases for V and 0 bases for J; bases not matched to a gene: 5. The CDR3 spells CASSPGTGSTDTQYF. CDR3 nucleotides: TGTGCCAGCAGCCCCGGGACAGGTAGCACAGATACGCAGTATTTT.

The chain links TRBV7-9 to TRBJ2-3; D unclear. Between the trimmed V and J ends, which lost 0 bases and 6 bases, there was a span of 4 bases. The CDR3 is made up of 12 amino acids. Germline V gene lookup returns CDR1 SEHNR and CDR2 FQNEAQ (reference sequence). The CDR3 coding sequence is TGTGCCAGCAGCTTAGCCCAGGATACGCAGTATTTT. Encoded protein: CASSLAQDTQYF. The complete variable domain, with remaining parts taken from reference TRBV7-9 and TRBJ2-3, reads DTGVSQNPRHKITKRGQNVTFRCDPISEHNRLYWYRQTLGQGPEFLTYFQNEAQLEKSRLLSDRFSAERPKGSFSTLEIQRTEQGDSAMYLCASSLAQDTQYFGPGTRLTVL.

The chain couples TRBV6-5 to TRBJ2-7; D might be TRBD2 (5 bases). Deletions cut 4 bases from V and 2 bases from J, with 15 bases between. This CDR3 comprises 15 residues. Germline V gene lookup returns CDR1 MNHEY and CDR2 SVGAGI. The CDR3 loop reads CASSSLGGGTYEQYV. As DNA, the CDR3 is TGTGCCAGCAGTTCCCTCGGAGGCGGTACCTACGAGCAGTACGTC.

This sequence joins TRBV7-2 and TRBJ1-1, with TRBD1 matching over 7 bases. V dropped 3 bases and J dropped 8; count of bases not matched to a gene: 6. The germline V gene has CDR1 SGHTA and CDR2 FQGNSA. The CDR3 loop spans 13 amino acids. The DNA of the CDR3 is TGTGCCAGCAGCTTTCCCACAGGGGCCGAAGCTTTCTTT. Translating gives CASSFPTGAEAFF.

The rearrangement joins TRBV9 to TRBJ1-3; 8 bases agree with TRBD1. Germline loops: CDR1 SGDLS, CDR2 YYNGEE. Trimming at V came to 2 bases and at J to 2 bases, leaving 9 bases not matched to a gene. The CDR3 is 17 amino acids. CDR3 region: CASSVGPGGSAGNTIYF. CDR3 nucleotides: TGTGCCAGCAGCGTGGGCCCAGGGGGCAGCGCTGGAAACACCATATATTTT.

The rearrangement uses TRBV20-1 and TRBJ2-1; TRBD2 matches at 9 bases. With V trimmed by 3 bases and J by 10 bases, 4 bases remained unmatched. Germline assignment: CDR1 DFQATT and CDR2 SNEGSKA (reference sequence). This CDR3 is 12 amino acids long. The chain's CDR3 is CSASLAGPEQFF. For the CDR3, the DNA is TGCAGTGCTAGTCTAGCGGGACCCGAGCAGTTCTTC.

This chain joins TRBV4-3 and TRBJ2-1; 8 positions agree with TRBD2. The V and J ends lost 1 base and 4 bases, in that order; junction bases with no gene match: 6. Germline CDR1 reads LGHNA; CDR2 reads YSLEER. The CDR3 contains 16 residues. CDR3 nucleotide sequence: TGCGCCAGCAGCCAAGCAGGGCGGGGGGCGTACAATGAGCAGTTCTTC. Its translation is CASSQAGRGAYNEQFF.

In its sample, this clone was seen once. The chain recombines TRBV9 with TRBJ1-1, with 9 nucleotides matching TRBD1. V shed 3 bases and J 3 bases; nucleotides not matched to a gene: 3. Germline V CDR1 and CDR2: SGDLS, YYNGEE. The CDR3 covers 14 residues. The CDR3 nucleotides are TGTGCCAGCAGCGCCCGACAGGGGGACACTGAAGCTTTCTTT. It is translated as CASSARQGDTEAFF.